These 28 T cell receptor beta chains were sequenced from one sample in a study of blood T cell repertoires in COVID-19. Produced via immunoSEQ multiplex PCR; TCRdb's table is partial and in-frame only. The repertoire holds tens of thousands of clones, approximately 86% seen once, with about 14% in the top ten. The specimen was peripheral blood. Receptors were obtained from a human donor in a cohort sampled during active COVID-19.

The rearrangement uses TRBV7-9 and TRBJ2-7; 9 positions match TRBD1. V gave up 5 bases and J gave up 4 bases; unmatched junction bases: 6. This CDR3 region has 14 residues. Germline V gene data show CDR1 as SEHNR and CDR2 as FQNEAQ (reference sequence). The CDR3 region is CASSATGGSYEQYF. In DNA form, the CDR3 reads TGTGCCAGCAGCGCAACAGGGGGCTCTTACGAGCAGTACTTC.

CDR3 in DNA: TGTGCCAGCAACCTTAGGACAGGCGATCAGCCCCAGCATTTT. It is translated as CASNLRTGDQPQHF. The chain recombines TRBV6-6 with TRBJ1-5, with TRBD1 matching over 7 bases. The CDR3 covers 14 residues. The germline gives CDR1 MNHNY, CDR2 SVGAGI (reference sequence). J gave up 5 bases and V 7 bases, and 8 bases lay outside the gene matches.

The chain carries TRBV6-5 and TRBJ2-1; D gene uncertain. The CDR3 is made up of 14 amino acids. The germline V gene encodes CDR1 MNHEY and CDR2 SVGAGI. Trimming removed 4 bases at V and 2 bases at J, with 9 bases between. CDR3 in amino acids: CASSSRLTYNEQFF. As DNA, the CDR3 is TGTGCCAGCAGTTCGAGGCTGACCTACAATGAGCAGTTCTTC.

V usage is TRBV7-3 and J usage is TRBJ2-5; 7 positions agree with TRBD1. With 5 bases clipped from V and 2 bases from J, the junction kept 8 bases outside the gene matches. Germline loops: CDR1 SGHTA, CDR2 FQGTGA. The CDR3 totals 15 residues. The DNA of the CDR3 is TGTGCCAGCAGCCGACAGGGTCGGGGTCAAGAGACCCAGTACTTC. Translated, it gives CASSRQGRGQETQYF.

The rearrangement links TRBV7-6 to TRBJ2-1; 7 bases map to TRBD2. The CDR3 loop spans 17 amino acids. Germline V gene lookup returns CDR1 SGHVS and CDR2 FNYEAQ. With 5 bases clipped from V and 5 bases from J, the junction kept 15 bases outside the gene matches. In nucleotides, the CDR3 is TGTGCCAGCAGCGGCGCGGCGGGAGATCTTTGGCACAATGAGCAGTTCTTC. This encodes CASSGAAGDLWHNEQFF.

This chain connects TRBV24-1 to TRBJ2-5; 10 bases are a match to TRBD1. Trimming removed 3 bases from V and 5 bases from J; junction bases left unmatched: 5. Germline V gene data show CDR1 as KGHDR and CDR2 as SFDVKD. The CDR3 contains 15 residues. The CDR3, as DNA: TGTGCCACCAGTGATGTGGGGACAGGGGTTGAGACCCAGTACTTC. Amino acids: CATSDVGTGVETQYF.

The V gene is TRBV29-1, the J gene TRBJ2-5; TRBD1 matches 7 bases. This CDR3 region has 12 residues. Trimming removed 7 bases from V and 6 bases from J; junction bases left unmatched: 8. CDR1 SQVTM and CDR2 ANQGSEA come from the germline V gene. The CDR3 loop reads CSGLDRSKTQYF. As DNA, the CDR3 is TGCAGCGGATTGGACAGGTCGAAGACCCAGTACTTC.

The rearrangement uses TRBV7-9 and TRBJ2-1, with D possibly matching TRBD2 (6 bases). Trimming stripped 5 bases from V and 4 bases from J, with 15 bases between. The CDR3 length is 15 residues. Germline V CDR1 and CDR2: SEHNR, FQNEAQ (reference sequence). The DNA for the CDR3 is TGTGCCAGCAGCCGGGACTTGAGGGATTACAATGAGCAGTTCTTC. Translating it yields CASSRDLRDYNEQFF.

The genes are TRBV9 and TRBJ1-4; weak D call: TRBD1 (5 bases). V lost 5 bases to trimming and J lost 8 bases, with 19 bases between them. This CDR3 contains 15 residues. CDR1 and CDR2 (germline): SGDLS, YYNGEE. In DNA form, the CDR3 reads TGTGCCAGCAGTAAAGGCGGCCAGGGTAGGGAAAAACTGTTTTTT. This gives the protein CASSKGGQGREKLFF.

V is TRBV27 and J is TRBJ2-3, with 9 bases lining up with TRBD2. Looked up from germline, CDR1 is MNHEY and CDR2 is SMNVEV (reference sequence). This CDR3 region has 18 residues. The V gene end was trimmed by 1 base and the J gene end by 1 base; junction bases not matched to a gene: 9. DNA for the CDR3: TGTGCCAGCAGTTTATTAGCGGGAGTAGAGGGTGGCACAGATACGCAGTATTTT. Translating gives CASSLLAGVEGGTDTQYF.

The chain is built from TRBV19 and TRBJ2-7; perhaps TRBD1 as D (5 bases). In germline, CDR1 is LNHDA, CDR2 SQIVND (reference sequence). V lost 3 bases and J 2 bases, leaving 11 bases between the germline ends. The CDR3 is made up of 14 amino acids. For the CDR3, the DNA is TGTGCCAGTAGTATGACAGCCGGCCCCTACGAGCAGTACTTC. Translation gives CASSMTAGPYEQYF.

This chain links TRBV7-8 with TRBJ2-7; 9 bases agree with TRBD2. J gave up 7 bases and V 5 bases, and 6 bases lay outside the gene matches. The CDR3 consists of 13 residues. The germline CDR1 and CDR2 sequences are SGHVS and FQNEAQ. The CDR3 DNA sequence: TGTGCCAGCAGCCGTAGCGGGAGAGGGGAGCAGTACTTC. Its translation is CASSRSGRGEQYF.

This clone is a singleton in its sample. This sequence joins TRBV9 and TRBJ2-1, with 7 nucleotides matching TRBD1. The CDR3 loop spans 16 amino acids. V dropped 4 bases and J dropped 4; count of bases not matched to a gene: 11. In germline, CDR1 is SGDLS, CDR2 YYNGEE. The CDR3 DNA reads TGTGCCAGCAGCCCTCGACAGGGTTCATATTACAATGAGCAGTTCTTC. It translates to CASSPRQGSYYNEQFF.

The chain couples TRBV14 to TRBJ2-1, with 8 bases that match TRBD2. The CDR3 is 15 amino acids. CDR1 is SGHDN and CDR2 is FVKESK in the germline V gene. V lost 4 bases and J lost 7; bases outside the gene matches: 9. The DNA of the CDR3 is TGTGCCAGCAGCCTGTACAGCGGGAGTTTGAATGAGCAGTTCTTC. Protein sequence: CASSLYSGSLNEQFF.

The chain links TRBV5-1 to TRBJ1-6; D remains ambiguous. The CDR3 has 15 residues. V was trimmed by 0 bases and J by 7 bases, leaving 11 bases between them. Germline V gene sequence: CDR1 SGHRS, CDR2 YFSETQ. CDR3 region: CASSLGAQSNSPLHF. The CDR3, as DNA: TGCGCCAGCAGCTTGGGGGCCCAAAGCAATTCACCCCTCCACTTT.

CDR3 residues: CASSQNRGGEQYF. The CDR3 DNA reads as TGCGCCAGCAGCCAAAACAGGGGAGGCGAGCAGTACTTC. The V and J genes are TRBV4-1 and TRBJ2-7, with D maybe TRBD1 (7 bases). Germline assignment: CDR1 MGHRA and CDR2 YSYEKL. V lost 2 bases and J lost 6, with 11 bases in between. The CDR3 spans 13 residues.

The rearrangement uses TRBV6-5 and TRBJ1-6, with D possibly TRBD1 on 5 matching bases. Germline values: CDR1 MNHEY, CDR2 SVGAGI. This CDR3 has 15 amino acids. V lost 0 bases, J lost 8 bases, and 11 bases lay in between. The CDR3 DNA follows: TGTGCCAGCAGTTACTCGACTAGGGGTTATTCACCCCTCCACTTT. This sequence encodes CASSYSTRGYSPLHF.

This rearrangement joins TRBV7-6 to TRBJ2-2; weak D call: TRBD1 (5 bases). The CDR3 has 14 amino acids. V was trimmed by 2 bases and J by 2 bases, leaving 6 bases between them. Germline CDR1 SGHVS, CDR2 FNYEAQ. The CDR3 loop reads CASSLQGNTGELFF. The CDR3 DNA follows: TGTGCCAGCAGCTTACAGGGTAACACCGGGGAGCTGTTTTTT.

This chain connects TRBV2 to TRBJ1-1, with unresolved D. CDR3 length: 11 amino acids. CDR1 is SNHLY and CDR2 is FYNNEI in the germline V gene. Trimming pared 5 bases from V and 3 bases from J, leaving 4 bases between. The CDR3 here is CASSLHTEAFF. The CDR3 DNA is TGTGCCAGCAGTCTACACACTGAAGCTTTCTTT.

This clone has only one observation. This chain connects TRBV28 to TRBJ2-4, with TRBD2 identical over 11 bases. Trimming took 6 bases from V and 3 from J; bases not matched to a gene: 7. Germline V gene data show CDR1 as MDHEN and CDR2 as SYDVKM. The CDR3 covers 16 residues. CDR3 residues: CASSLSGRVGKNIQYF. In DNA form, the CDR3 reads TGTGCCAGCAGCCTTAGCGGGAGGGTGGGCAAAAACATTCAGTACTTC.

The V and J genes are TRBV5-5 and TRBJ1-2, with 9 bases matching TRBD1. This CDR3 has 13 amino acids. CDR1 and CDR2 from the germline V gene are SGHKS and YYEKEE (reference sequence). With 7 bases clipped from V and 8 bases from J, the junction kept 9 bases outside the gene matches. CDR3 coding DNA: TGTGCCAGCGATACAAGGACAGGGGCAGGCTACACCTTC. Protein sequence: CASDTRTGAGYTF. The variable domain in full, completed from reference TRBV5-5 and TRBJ1-2, reads DAGVTQSPTHLIKTRGQQVTLRCSPISGHKSVSWYQQVLGQGPQFIFQYYEKEERGRGNFPDRFSARQFPNYSSELNVNALLLGDSALYLCASDTRTGAGYTFGSGTRLTVV.

The J gene is TRBJ2-1, the V gene TRBV10-3; 8 bases align to TRBD2. Trimming cost V 6 bases and J 9 bases; bases outside gene matches: 10. Germline V gene data show CDR1 as ENHRY and CDR2 as SYGVKD. The length of the CDR3 is 14 residues. CDR3 nucleotide sequence: TGTGCCATCAGCTCCGGACTAGCCTACGGTGAGCAGTTCTTC. Protein: CAISSGLAYGEQFF.

The V gene is TRBV7-9, the J gene TRBJ1-2; maybe TRBD1 (6 bases). V was shortened by 7 bases and J by 4 bases, with 13 bases between the two germline ends. Per germline, CDR1 SEHNR and CDR2 FQNEAQ (reference sequence). This CDR3 contains 13 residues. Here the CDR3 DNA reads TGTGCCAGCACCTCGGACAGCCTCTATGGCTACACCTTC. It codes for CASTSDSLYGYTF.

The rearrangement links TRBV10-2 to TRBJ2-3, with 8 bases that match TRBD2. CDR1 is WSHSY, CDR2 SAAADI, per germline. Unmatched junction bases numbered 5, after V lost 9 bases and J lost 9 bases. The CDR3 length is 11 residues. The CDR3 here is CASDSGKTQYF. CDR3 nucleotide sequence: TGCGCCAGTGATAGCGGGAAAACGCAGTATTTT.

The rearrangement links TRBV4-1 to TRBJ2-7; 8 positions agree with TRBD1. Germline-derived CDR1 and CDR2 are MGHRA and YSYEKL. V lost 4 bases, J lost 3 bases, and 8 bases stayed unmatched. This CDR3 spans 15 amino acids. The CDR3, as DNA: TGCGCCAGCAGCCTGGCAACAGGGGGAATCTACGAGCAGTACTTC. Amino acids: CASSLATGGIYEQYF.

J is TRBJ1-1 and V is TRBV6-5; 7 bases fit TRBD1. The germline V gene encodes CDR1 MNHEY and CDR2 SVGAGI. The CDR3 sequence is 14 residues long. J was trimmed by 5 bases and V by 2 bases; bases with no gene match: 5. This CDR3 is CASSYDRVRTEAFF. The CDR3 coding sequence is TGTGCCAGCAGTTACGACAGGGTACGAACTGAAGCTTTCTTT.

This sequence joins TRBV7-2 and TRBJ2-3; D may be TRBD2 (5 bases). Trimming stripped 5 bases from V and 11 bases from J, with 23 bases between. Germline V gives CDR1 SGHTA, CDR2 FQGNSA. CDR3 length equals 15 residues. The CDR3 loop reads CASSPGSSSNEGQYF. CDR3 in DNA: TGTGCCAGCAGCCCTGGGTCTAGCTCCAATGAAGGGCAGTATTTT.

The chain carries TRBV5-1 and TRBJ2-7; a possible D gene is TRBD1 (5 bases). There are 15 residues in the CDR3. Germline V lookup: CDR1 SGHRS, CDR2 YFSETQ. Trimming shortened V by 0 bases and J by 0 bases, and 10 bases separated the two germline ends. The CDR3 region has the DNA TGCGCCAGCAGCTTGGGGGCAGGGATCTCCTACGAGCAGTACTTC. As protein: CASSLGAGISYEQYF.